This TCR beta chain originates from a study of blood T cell repertoires in COVID-19. About the study: From T cells, B-cell-depleted T cells, or PBMCs came the material, which was cDNA or gDNA.

In germline, CDR1 is SNHLY, CDR2 FYNNEI. Trimming left V 1 base short and J 4 bases short, with 13 bases between. The CDR3 length is 15 residues. What the recovered Cohort 3 donors had was two negative PCRs, clearance, or symptom resolution. Authors' analysis steps: Reference gene primer amplification yielded estimated nucleated cell counts. The repertoire was sequenced with immunoSEQ multiplex PCR; TCRdb's copy has only in-frame clones and lacks some. V, J and clone size are taken as reported in that table, and D and trimming were inferred from the DNA itself. Among 150,000 to 200,000 clones, around four fifths were seen once, and the ten largest hold about 12%.

V and J are TRBV2 and TRBJ1-2; D unclear. The sequence came from a man aged 40-50 years who had recovered from COVID-19. The sequenced sample was PBMCs or T cells enriched from blood (not recorded which). This chain's CDR3 is CASSEERVTVYGYTF. The CDR3 DNA reads as TGTGCCAGCAGTGAAGAACGGGTGACTGTCTATGGCTACACCTTC.